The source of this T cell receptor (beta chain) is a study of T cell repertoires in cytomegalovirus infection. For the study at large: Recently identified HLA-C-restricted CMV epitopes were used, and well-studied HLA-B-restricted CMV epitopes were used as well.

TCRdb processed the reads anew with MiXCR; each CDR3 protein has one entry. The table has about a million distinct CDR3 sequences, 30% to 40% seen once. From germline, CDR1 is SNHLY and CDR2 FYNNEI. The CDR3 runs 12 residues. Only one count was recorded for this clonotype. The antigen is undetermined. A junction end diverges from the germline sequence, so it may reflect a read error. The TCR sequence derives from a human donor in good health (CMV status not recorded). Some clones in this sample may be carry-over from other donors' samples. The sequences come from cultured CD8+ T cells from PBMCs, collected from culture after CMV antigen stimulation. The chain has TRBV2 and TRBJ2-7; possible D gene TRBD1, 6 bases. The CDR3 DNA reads TGTGCCAGCGGGGAACCGACAGGATTCTATTTCTTC. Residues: CASGEPTGFYFF. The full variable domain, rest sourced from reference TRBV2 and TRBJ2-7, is EPEVTQTPSHQVTQMGQEVILRCVPISNHLYFYWYRQILGQKVEFLVSFYNNEISEKSEIFDDQFSVERPDGSNFTLKIRSTKLEDSAMYFCASGEPTGFYFFGPGTRLTVT.